This T cell receptor (beta chain) was retrieved from a study of blood T cells in healthy people across ages. Study-wide findings and caveats: Per million T cells, the diversity of TCR beta decreased roughly linearly as age advanced.

Trimming stripped 4 bases from V and 11 bases from J, with 20 bases between. CDR3 size: 14 residues. The germline gives CDR1 MDHEN, CDR2 SYDVKM. A second about 6 to 11 cycle PCR used barcoded and J-beta primers. A single record per CDR3 protein comes from TCRdb applying MiXCR to the 5' RACE reads. The data show just under 550,000 distinct CDR3 sequences, around 24% seen once. Worth noting for this clonotype: Its target is not known.

In addition, the sample was reused for a study of T cells of mothers and their children. That study adds: The sample comes from roughly 9 healthy Caucasian donors: mothers and children. Persistent microchimeric T cell clones were sought, and none were detected.

This TCR was sampled from a boy under 18 in good health. This sequence joins TRBV28 and TRBJ1-1; a possible D gene is TRBD1 (5 bases). Sequencing used blood. The CDR3 DNA sequence: TGTGCCAGCAGTTCCGGCCAGGGTCGAATCCGGGCTTTCTTT. Encoded protein: CASSSGQGRIRAFF.